The 20 T cell receptor beta chains reported below all come from one sample, sequenced in a study of blood T cell repertoires in COVID-19. The data were produced by immunoSEQ multiplex PCR, yet TCRdb's version contains in-frame clones alone and is incomplete. The sample includes over 150,000 clones, about 85% seen only once; the top ten take 1% to 1.4%. Sequenced sample: peripheral blood. These TCRs come from a man aged 25-45 years with acute or convalescent COVID-19.

This clone was recorded at least ten times. J is TRBJ2-7 and V is TRBV14; D not certain. CDR1 and CDR2 from the germline V gene are SGHDN and FVKESK. The CDR3 loop spans 11 amino acids. Trimming left V 5 bases short and J 3 bases short, with 5 bases between. The CDR3: CASSDNYEQYF. DNA for the CDR3: TGTGCCAGCAGCGACAACTACGAGCAGTACTTC.

This clone was seen at least ten times. The V call is TRBV6-4, the J call TRBJ2-3; tentative D call: TRBD2 (6 bases). CDR3 length: 14 amino acids. Trimming took off 4 bases at V and 0 bases at J, with 8 bases between the two ends. Germline V gives CDR1 MRHNA, CDR2 SNTAGT. In DNA, the CDR3 is TGTGCCAGCAGTGCCGGGACTAGCACAGATACGCAGTATTTT. Its protein product is CASSAGTSTDTQYF.

The rearrangement joins TRBV5-4 to TRBJ1-4, with TRBD1 matching over 7 bases. CDR1 is SGHNT and CDR2 is YYREEE in the germline V gene (reference sequence). V lost 3 bases to trimming and J lost 5 bases; unmatched junction nucleotides: 7. CDR3 size: 15 residues. The CDR3 loop is CASSYQGDRNEKLFF. DNA for the CDR3: TGTGCCAGCAGCTATCAGGGGGATAGGAATGAAAAACTGTTTTTT.

The chain combines TRBV7-6 with TRBJ1-3; D call uncertain. The CDR3 is 15 residues long. The germline V gene has CDR1 SGHVS and CDR2 FNYEAQ. V was clipped by 5 bases and J by 0 bases, with 11 bases between them. As DNA, the CDR3 is TGTGCCAGCAGCGCAGGCACCCTCTCTGGAAACACCATATATTTT. This sequence encodes CASSAGTLSGNTIYF.

In this sample, this clone turned up a few times. V gene TRBV12-5 combines with J gene TRBJ1-2; D possibly corresponds to TRBD1 (6 bases). In germline, CDR1 is LGHNT, CDR2 FRNRAP. The CDR3 is 13 residues long. Trimming cost V 4 bases and J 3 bases, with 9 bases left between them. The DNA of the CDR3 is TGTGCTAGTGGTTCTGGGGGCTACTATGGCTACACCTTC. It translates to CASGSGGYYGYTF.

The rearrangement joins TRBV19 to TRBJ2-6; D is unresolved. The CDR3 sequence is 15 residues long. V lost 3 bases and J 0 bases, leaving 6 bases between the germline ends. The germline gives CDR1 LNHDA, CDR2 SQIVND (reference sequence). The CDR3 sequence is CASSIDNSGANVLTF. Written as DNA, the CDR3 is TGTGCCAGTAGTATTGACAACTCTGGGGCCAACGTCCTGACTTTC.

J is TRBJ2-1 and V is TRBV28, with 11 bases lining up with TRBD2. There are 17 residues in the CDR3. The ends lost 6 bases at V and 8 bases at J; junction bases unmatched: 15. Germline V gene data show CDR1 as MDHEN and CDR2 as SYDVKM. Here the CDR3 DNA reads TGTGCCAGCAGCCAAACTAGCGGGGGAATCGGCGCCTATGAGCAGTTCTTC. As protein: CASSQTSGGIGAYEQFF.

The CDR3 DNA reads TGTGCCAGCAGCGAGAATTACCCCCCGGATGAAAAACTGTTTTTT. Its translation: CASSENYPPDEKLFF. This chain connects TRBV6-4 to TRBJ1-4; D not resolved. Germline V gene sequence: CDR1 MRHNA, CDR2 SNTAGT. There are 15 residues in the CDR3. With 6 bases removed from V and 6 bases from J, the gap between germline ends came to 17 bases.

The V call is TRBV28, the J call TRBJ1-5, with a tentative D call TRBD1 (5 bases). V lost 10 bases and J lost 2, with 12 bases in between. The CDR3 runs to 13 residues. CDR1 is MDHEN, CDR2 SYDVKM, per germline. The CDR3 sequence is CATRGGGNQPQHF. The CDR3 DNA reads as TGTGCCACTCGGGGGGGAGGCAATCAGCCCCAGCATTTT. Drawing the rest from reference TRBV28 and TRBJ1-5, the complete variable domain is DVKVTQSSRYLVKRTGEKVFLECVQDMDHENMFWYRQDPGLGLRLIYFSYDVKMKEKGDIPEGYSVSREKKERFSLILESASTNQTSMYLCATRGGGNQPQHFGDGTRLSIL.

This chain joins TRBV28 and TRBJ2-7; 12 positions agree with TRBD1. The length of the CDR3 is 14 residues. V lost 3 bases to trimming and J lost 7 bases; unmatched junction nucleotides: 4. Looked up from germline, CDR1 is MDHEN and CDR2 is SYDVKM. The CDR3 protein is CASSLGQGAGEQYF. Here the CDR3 DNA reads TGTGCCAGCAGTTTGGGACAGGGGGCGGGTGAGCAGTACTTC.

CDR3 in amino acids: CASPRRRGGSTDTQYF. CDR3 DNA sequence: TGTGCCAGCCCGAGGCGGCGGGGGGGAAGCACAGATACGCAGTATTTT. The chain combines TRBV21-1 with TRBJ2-3; TRBD2, the table's D call, lacks a check against the DNA. TRBV21-1 is listed as a pseudogene. CDR3 length: 16 amino acids.

The chain carries TRBV19 and TRBJ1-3; 7 nucleotides match TRBD1. Losses at the gene ends were 8 bases for V and 3 bases for J; bases not matched to a gene: 7. The CDR3 loop spans 14 amino acids. In germline, CDR1 is LNHDA, CDR2 SQIVND (reference sequence). The chain's CDR3 is CASGPGQLGNTIYF. The DNA for the CDR3 is TGTGCCAGTGGACCGGGACAGCTTGGAAACACCATATATTTT. Supplemented by reference TRBV19 and TRBJ1-3, the full variable domain reads DGGITQSPKYLFRKEGQNVTLSCEQNLNHDAMYWYRQDPGQGLRLIYYSQIVNDFQKGDIAEGYSVSREKKESFPLTVTSAQKNPTAFYLCASGPGQLGNTIYFGEGSWLTVV.

This rearrangement joins TRBV24-1 to TRBJ1-2; D uncertain. The CDR3 length is 14 residues. Looked up from germline, CDR1 is KGHDR and CDR2 is SFDVKD. V was pared by 3 bases and J by 4 bases, with 11 bases between. The CDR3 nucleotides are TGTGCCACCAGTGATCCCTCTCTTTTCTATGGCTACACCTTC. This encodes CATSDPSLFYGYTF.

This sequence joins TRBV28 and TRBJ1-5; 10 positions agree with TRBD1. CDR3 length equals 16 residues. Germline CDR1 and CDR2: MDHEN and SYDVKM. Trimming at V came to 4 bases and at J to 4 bases, leaving 7 bases not matched to a gene. The CDR3 nucleotides are TGTGCCAGCAGTTATGTAGGGGACAGGGGTAATCAGCCCCAGCATTTT. Encoded protein: CASSYVGDRGNQPQHF.

The V call is TRBV12-5, the J call TRBJ2-7; TRBD1 matches at 9 bases. There are 15 residues in the CDR3. Germline CDR1 and CDR2: LGHNT and FRNRAP. The junction had 8 bases not matched to a gene; V was cut back by 1 base and J by 7 bases. The CDR3 region has the DNA TGTGCTAGTGGTTTGGGATGGGGACAGGGCAATGAGCAGTACTTC. Its translation: CASGLGWGQGNEQYF.

The chain carries TRBV19 and TRBJ2-5; D might be TRBD1 (5 bases). Germline CDR1 and CDR2: LNHDA and SQIVND (reference sequence). V was trimmed by 6 bases and J by 5 bases, leaving 19 bases between them. The CDR3 covers 15 residues. The CDR3 DNA reads TGTGCCAGTAGGCACCGATGGCAGGGCAGGGAGACCCAGTACTTC. Translation gives CASRHRWQGRETQYF.

The chain carries TRBV6-1 and TRBJ1-5, with D perhaps matching TRBD1 (5 bases). Germline V CDR1 and CDR2: MNHNS, SASEGT. Trimming cost V 3 bases and J 5 bases, with 11 bases left between them. The CDR3 is 14 residues long. The CDR3 loop reads CASSDQGGDQPQHF. CDR3 bases: TGTGCCAGCAGTGACCAGGGAGGCGATCAGCCCCAGCATTTT.

The chain's CDR3 is CASSPINLAGGNTQYF. The CDR3 nucleotides are TGTGCCAGCAGCCCCATCAATCTAGCGGGGGGCAATACGCAGTATTTT. The chain has TRBV5-6 and TRBJ2-3, with TRBD2 matching 11 bases. CDR1 and CDR2 (germline): SGHDT, YYEEEE. J was trimmed by 7 bases and V by 4 bases; bases with no gene match: 11. The CDR3 runs 16 residues.

The rearrangement uses TRBV19 and TRBJ2-6; D is ambiguous. The germline V and J ends were trimmed by 1 base and 0 bases, with 7 bases remaining between them. The CDR3 covers 16 residues. Germline CDR1 is LNHDA and CDR2 is SQIVND (reference sequence). In DNA form, the CDR3 reads TGTGCCAGTAGTATAGGTCGAGGCTCTGGGGCCAACGTCCTGACTTTC. Amino acids: CASSIGRGSGANVLTF.

V is TRBV7-6 and J is TRBJ1-4; D remains unclear. The CDR3 spans 15 residues. The germline CDR1 and CDR2 sequences are SGHVS and FNYEAQ. V shed 1 base and J shed 4 bases, with 10 bases lying between them. The CDR3 region has the DNA TGTGCCAGCAGCTTAGATTCTCAGATTAATGAAAAACTGTTTTTT. This encodes CASSLDSQINEKLFF. Complete variable domain (other parts from reference TRBV7-6 and TRBJ1-4): GAGVSQSPRYKVTKRGQDVALRCDPISGHVSLYWYRQALGQGPEFLTYFNYEAQQDKSGLPNDRFSAERPEGSISTLTIQRTEQRDSAMYRCASSLDSQINEKLFFGSGTQLSVL.